The rows below give T cell receptor beta chains drawn from one sample of a study of blood T cells in healthy people across ages. TCRdb independently ran MiXCR on the 5' RACE reads; one entry per CDR3 protein. Here the sample spans just under 900,000 distinct CDR3 sequences, roughly 26% being singletons. The sample was blood. The origin of the receptors is a woman of 80 years or more in good health. The CDR3 runs from the conserved cysteine through the conserved F or W. D genes are given only for firm matches. Some rows mark clone size as missing; the rest say once, few, many or name a class of expanded clone.

>TRBJ2-1|TRBV7-2|few|NA
CASSLDPPYEQFF
TGTGCCAGCAGCTTAGACCCACCCTATGAGCAGTTCTTC
>TRBJ2-1|TRBV3-1|many|TRBD2
CASSQGLAGGLNEQFF
TGTGCCAGCAGCCAAGGACTAGCGGGGGGGCTGAATGAGCAGTTCTTC
>TRBJ2-5|TRBV7-7|NA|NA
CASSQSGQQETQYF
TGTGCCAGCAGCCAGAGTGGACAGCAAGAGACCCAGTACTTC
>TRBJ2-7|TRBV28|many|NA
CASSLFRHYEQYF
TGTGCCAGCAGTTTATTCAGACACTACGAGCAGTACTTC
>TRBJ2-5|TRBV20-1|many|NA
CSARDPVREETQYF
TGCAGTGCTAGAGATCCTGTCAGAGAAGAGACCCAGTACTTC
>TRBJ1-6|TRBV20-1|few|TRBD1
CSAREDRGNSPLHF
TGCAGTGCTAGAGAGGACAGGGGTAATTCACCCCTCCACTTT
>TRBJ2-3|TRBV10-2|many|TRBD2
CASRSLAGGAQDTQYF
TGCGCCAGCAGGTCTCTAGCGGGGGGGGCCCAGGATACGCAGTATTTT
>TRBJ1-1|TRBV7-2|many|NA
CASSLFSPGAGAEAFF
TGTGCCAGCAGCTTATTCTCCCCGGGGGCCGGGGCTGAAGCTTTCTTT
>TRBJ2-7|TRBV7-2|few|NA
CASSKGLERIYEQYF
TGTGCCAGCAGTAAAGGGCTAGAGCGGATCTACGAGCAGTACTTC
>TRBJ2-6|TRBV2|NA|NA
CASSWDSSSSGANVLTF
TGTGCCAGCAGTTGGGACTCCAGTTCCTCTGGGGCCAACGTCCTGACTTTC
>TRBJ1-2|TRBV13|few|TRBD1
CASSRLGQGADGYTF
TGTGCCAGCAGCCGATTGGGACAGGGGGCCGATGGCTACACCTTC
>TRBJ1-1|TRBV5-4|few|NA
CASSLGAVDTEAFF
TGTGCCAGCAGCTTGGGGGCAGTTGACACTGAAGCTTTCTTT
>TRBJ1-6|TRBV5-6|NA|NA
CASSPRQVSPLHF
TGTGCCAGCAGCCCGAGACAGGTTTCACCCCTCCACTTT
>TRBJ1-5|TRBV12-3/TRBV12-4|many|NA
CASSFSGGGQPQHF
TGTGCCAGCAGTTTTTCGGGGGGCGGTCAGCCCCAGCATTTT
>TRBJ2-7|TRBV14|many|NA
CASSLRSSTPGEQYF
TGTGCCAGCAGCCTCAGGTCGAGCACCCCTGGCGAGCAGTACTTC
>TRBJ2-5|TRBV6-6|NA|NA
CASRDGTPETQYF
TGTGCCAGCAGGGACGGGACACCGGAGACCCAGTACTTC
>TRBJ2-5|TRBV29-1|many|NA
CSVQGQETQYF
TGCAGCGTACAGGGTCAAGAGACCCAGTACTTC
>TRBJ1-4|TRBV5-1|few|TRBD1
CASSSTGVSNEKLFF
TGCGCCAGCAGCTCTACAGGGGTCTCTAATGAAAAACTGTTTTTT
>TRBJ1-1|TRBV6-1|few|NA
CASSEAQGSKAFF
TGTGCCAGCAGTGAAGCCCAGGGATCCAAAGCTTTCTTT
>TRBJ1-2|TRBV5-6|many|NA
CASSFPDNNGYTF
TGTGCCAGCAGCTTCCCGGACAATAATGGCTACACCTTC
>TRBJ2-3|TRBV7-2|many|TRBD2
CASSRSRGGIDTQYF
TGTGCCAGCAGCCGATCGCGGGGGGGCATAGATACGCAGTATTTT
>TRBJ1-2|TRBV20-1|few|NA
CSARGGAVVANYGYTF
TGCAGTGCTAGGGGGGGGGCTGTTGTAGCTAACTATGGCTACACCTTC
>TRBJ1-1|TRBV7-2|many|NA
CASSLTQLNTEAFF
TGTGCCAGCAGCTTAACTCAGCTTAACACTGAAGCTTTCTTT
>TRBJ2-1|TRBV9|NA|TRBD2
CASSVTSGGSIGQFF
TGTGCCAGCAGCGTAACTAGCGGGGGCTCCATCGGGCAGTTCTTC
>TRBJ1-6|TRBV21-1|many|NA
CASSTNLRGKFNSPLHF
TGTGCCAGCAGCACCAACCTCAGGGGGAAGTTTAATTCACCCCTCCACTTT
>TRBJ1-5|TRBV21-1|NA|NA
CASSKKYRVGDQPQHF
TGTGCCAGCAGCAAAAAGTACAGGGTGGGAGATCAGCCCCAGCATTTT
>TRBJ1-1|TRBV10-3|few|NA
CVISESKRPNTEAFF
TGTGTCATCAGTGAGTCGAAACGGCCGAACACTGAAGCTTTCTTT
>TRBJ2-5|TRBV27|many|NA
CASSFAQLRKETQYF
TGTGCCAGCAGTTTCGCGCAGTTGAGAAAGGAGACCCAGTACTTC
>TRBJ2-7|TRBV6-1|few|NA
CASSEFTGVEQYF
TGTGCCAGCAGTGAATTCACGGGGGTCGAGCAGTACTTC
>TRBJ2-3|TRBV11-3|NA|TRBD2
CASSLGRGGRGADTQYF
TGTGCCAGCAGCTTAGGGCGGGGGGGACGAGGGGCAGATACGCAGTATTTT
>TRBJ2-3|TRBV7-7|many|NA
CASSLWDTDTQYF
TGTGCTAGCAGCTTATGGGACACAGATACGCAGTATTTT
>TRBJ1-6|TRBV21-1|many|NA
CASEEGFPVYNSPLHF
TGTGCCAGCGAGGAGGGCTTTCCAGTCTATAATTCACCCCTCCACTTT
>TRBJ2-1|TRBV5-1|NA|TRBD2
CASSLVPSGGYYNEQFF
TGCGCCAGCAGCTTGGTACCTAGCGGGGGCTATTACAATGAGCAGTTCTTC
>TRBJ2-1|TRBV5-1|NA|NA
CASSLDLWEQFF
TGCGCCAGCAGCTTGGACTTGTGGGAGCAGTTCTTC
>TRBJ1-1|TRBV18|NA|NA
CASSPGKDVGYTEAFF
TGTGCCAGCTCACCAGGGAAGGATGTTGGATACACTGAAGCTTTCTTT
>TRBJ2-5|TRBV6-2/TRBV6-3|NA|TRBD2
CASSPGGGTTDEQYF
TGTGCCAGCAGTCCCGGCGGGGGGACCACCGATGAGCAGTACTTC
>TRBJ2-3|TRBV20-1|NA|NA
CSARDSGTSTDTQYF
TGCAGTGCTAGAGATTCCGGGACTAGCACAGATACGCAGTATTTT
>TRBJ1-1|TRBV7-2|few|NA
CASSPLGGVWAGTEAFF
TGTGCCAGCAGCCCATTAGGGGGGGTATGGGCGGGCACTGAAGCTTTCTTT
>TRBJ2-2|TRBV25-1|NA|TRBD2
CASMERGKGNGELFF
TGTGCCAGCATGGAGCGGGGGAAGGGGAACGGGGAGCTGTTTTTT
>TRBJ2-7|TRBV2|NA|NA
CASSESLDIGYEQYF
TGTGCCAGCAGTGAATCGCTAGACATTGGCTACGAGCAGTACTTC
>TRBJ2-7|TRBV7-2|NA|NA
CASITRRGSYNEQYF
TGTGCCAGCATCACCCGAAGGGGGTCCTACAATGAGCAGTACTTC
>TRBJ2-2|TRBV7-9|NA|NA
CASREPGELFF
TGTGCCAGCAGAGAGCCCGGGGAGCTGTTTTTT